Listed here are 10 T cell receptor beta chains from one sample, sequenced in a study of cytotoxic CD8 clonotypes in ibrutinib-treated CLL. The method was immunoSEQ multiplex PCR; TCRdb's version includes in-frame clones alone and lacks a portion of them. The top ten hold under 8% of the sample, which has some 350,000 clones, roughly 70% seen once. The sample in question was PBMCs, obtained after 36 months of ibrutinib treatment. All receptors come from a human donor with chronic lymphocytic leukemia.

The V call is TRBV27, the J call TRBJ2-1; the D gene is possibly TRBD1 (5 bases). The CDR3 length is 14 residues. V dropped 2 bases and J dropped 5 bases, with 10 bases sitting between them. CDR1 and CDR2 from the germline V gene are MNHEY and SMNVEV (reference sequence). The DNA for the CDR3 is TGTGCCAGCAGTTTACGGCAGGGAAACAATGAGCAGTTCTTC. Translated: CASSLRQGNNEQFF.

J is TRBJ1-3 and V is TRBV25-1; D remains ambiguous. V was clipped by 9 bases and J by 0 bases, with 9 bases between them. CDR1 and CDR2 from the germline V gene are MGHDK and SYGVNS. CDR3 length equals 13 residues. The DNA of the CDR3 is TGTGCCAGTCTTCCAGCCTCTGGAAACACCATATATTTT. Amino acids: CASLPASGNTIYF.

V and J are TRBV5-6 and TRBJ1-1, with D unresolved. The V gene lost 4 bases and the J gene lost 2 bases, with 3 bases spanning the gap. CDR1 and CDR2 (germline): SGHDT, YYEEEE. The CDR3 length is 11 residues. Written as DNA, the CDR3 is TGTGCCAGCAGCAGAAACACTGAAGCTTTCTTT. Protein sequence: CASSRNTEAFF.

The rearrangement joins TRBV7-9 to TRBJ1-5; TRBD1 agrees at 8 bases. Trimming cost V 6 bases and J 4 bases; bases outside gene matches: 5. The V gene's germline CDR1 is SEHNR and CDR2 FQNEAQ (reference sequence). The CDR3 sequence is 14 residues long. The CDR3 reads CASSQGAGNQPQHF. The CDR3 DNA follows: TGTGCCAGCAGTCAGGGGGCAGGGAATCAGCCCCAGCATTTT.

The genes are TRBV19 and TRBJ2-5; D is ambiguous. CDR3 size: 15 residues. V was trimmed by 2 bases and J by 2 bases, leaving 12 bases between them. CDR1 is LNHDA and CDR2 is SQIVND in the germline V gene (reference sequence). The CDR3 is CASSIRRQLQETQYF. In DNA, the CDR3 is TGTGCCAGTAGTATAAGGCGGCAGCTACAAGAGACCCAGTACTTC.

The gene calls are TRBV2 and TRBJ1-2; TRBD1 is a possible D gene (5 bases). CDR3 length: 12 amino acids. Germline assignment: CDR1 SNHLY and CDR2 FYNNEI. Trimming pared 6 bases from V and 4 bases from J, leaving 9 bases between. CDR3 bases: TGTGCCAGCAGGGTGAGGGGCTATGGCTACACCTTC. Its translation is CASRVRGYGYTF.

The genes are TRBV7-2 and TRBJ2-5; no clear D gene. CDR3 length equals 14 residues. Germline CDR1 is SGHTA and CDR2 is FQGNSA. Trimming took 3 bases from V and 3 from J, leaving 11 bases between them. The CDR3 loop is CASSLTRAKETQYF. The CDR3 nucleotides are TGTGCCAGCAGCTTGACAAGGGCAAAAGAGACCCAGTACTTC.

The V call is TRBV19, the J call TRBJ1-5, with a possible D match to TRBD1 (5 bases). Germline V CDR1 and CDR2: LNHDA, SQIVND (reference sequence). The CDR3 contains 17 residues. V was pared by 5 bases and J by 0 bases, with 17 bases between. The CDR3 DNA reads TGTGCCAGTAGTTTCCGAAGGGGTGTACATAGCAATCAGCCCCAGCATTTT. It specifies CASSFRRGVHSNQPQHF.

The chain recombines TRBV27 with TRBJ2-3; possibly TRBD1 for D (6 bases). With 5 bases removed from V and 6 bases from J, the gap between germline ends came to 21 bases. CDR1 and CDR2 from the germline V gene are MNHEY and SMNVEV (reference sequence). The CDR3 covers 16 residues. This CDR3 reads CASSSPRGSQGDTQYF. The CDR3 coding sequence is TGTGCCAGCAGTAGCCCTCGCGGGTCCCAGGGGGATACGCAGTATTTT.

This clone was recorded once. V usage is TRBV5-4 and J usage is TRBJ2-1, with D possibly being TRBD2 (5 bases). The CDR3 spans 16 residues. Germline V lookup: CDR1 SGHNT, CDR2 YYREEE (reference sequence). V gave up 0 bases and J gave up 2 bases, with 12 bases separating them. CDR3 coding DNA: TGTGCCAGCAGCTTGGTCCCTAGCTTGCCCTACAATGAGCAGTTCTTC. Translated, it gives CASSLVPSLPYNEQFF.